The rows below give T cell receptor beta chains drawn from one sample of a study of a mutant IDH1 vaccine in newly diagnosed glioma. These receptors' antigens are unknown. The data were produced by immunoSEQ multiplex PCR, yet TCRdb's version contains in-frame clones alone and is incomplete. The sample consists of tens of thousands of clones, about four fifths of them appearing once. This specimen was PBMCs, taken from a glioma patient whose treatment included an IDH1 peptide vaccine. The origin of the receptors is a man in his forties with glioma. The CDR3 runs from the conserved cysteine through the conserved F or W. The D gene is left open where the match is weak. Only part of the rows carry a size: once, few, many, or a class if the clone is expanded.

abundance	v_gene	d_gene	j_gene	CDR3nt	CDR3aa
.	TRBV30	.	TRBJ2-5	TGTGCCTGGGGGACCGGGGAAGAGACCCAGTACTTC	CAWGTGEETQYF
.	TRBV7-9	.	TRBJ2-7	TGTGCCAGCAGCTTAGCTAGCGGCGGAGCCACCTACGAGCAGTACTTC	CASSLASGGATYEQYF
.	TRBV6-4	.	TRBJ2-1	TGTGCCAGCAGTGAGGACCCGACTAGGAACAATGAGCAGTTCTTC	CASSEDPTRNNEQFF
.	TRBV7-8	TRBD1	TRBJ1-3	TGTGCCAGCAGCCAGGGACAGCTCCCGAGCTCTGGAAACACCATATATTTT	CASSQGQLPSSGNTIYF
.	TRBV4-1	TRBD2	TRBJ2-7	TGCGCCAGCTCATTAGCGGGAGGATACGAGCAGTACTTC	CASSLAGGYEQYF
once	TRBV6-5	.	TRBJ2-1	TGTGCCAGCAGTTACAGTAGGTCCAATGAGCAGTTCTTC	CASSYSRSNEQFF
few	TRBV5-4	.	TRBJ2-7	TGTGCCAGCAGCTTGGATACGGGGAGAAGCTCCTACGAGCAGTACTTC	CASSLDTGRSSYEQYF
.	TRBV11-3	.	TRBJ1-6	TGTGCCAGCAGCGGCTGGTCGGGGGCCCTCCACTTT	CASSGWSGALHF
.	TRBV7-2	TRBD2	TRBJ2-5	TGTGCCAGCAGCACTCCGGGGGAGCGGGGGGGCCAGACCCAGTACTTC	CASSTPGERGGQTQYF
.	TRBV7-6	TRBD2	TRBJ2-7	TGTGCCAGCAGCTCCGGGGTTGTGGCGGGGGGATACGAGCAGTACTTC	CASSSGVVAGGYEQYF
.	TRBV4-2	TRBD1	TRBJ2-1	TGTGCCAGCAGCCAAGGGGGGACAGGGGGCTTTGAGCAGTTCTTC	CASSQGGTGGFEQFF
.	TRBV18	.	TRBJ1-6	TGTGCCAGCTCACAGGGACAAGCTAATTCACCCCTCCACTTT	CASSQGQANSPLHF
.	TRBV2	TRBD1	TRBJ1-4	TGTGCCAGCAGTGAGGGACAGCATAATGAAAAACTGTTTTTT	CASSEGQHNEKLFF
.	TRBV4-3	TRBD1	TRBJ2-3	TGCGCCAGCAGCCAAGATGTAAGGAACAGGGACAGCGCAGATACGCAGTATTTT	CASSQDVRNRDSADTQYF
.	TRBV19	.	TRBJ1-2	TGTGCCAGTAGTCCCAATCCCGACATGACGAACTATGGCTACACCTTC	CASSPNPDMTNYGYTF
.	TRBV18	.	TRBJ2-2	TGTGCCAGCTCTCTAACTAGCCCCGGGGAGCTGTTTTTT	CASSLTSPGELFF
.	TRBV19	.	TRBJ2-2	TGTGCCAGTAGTATCCTGGGTCAGGGAGCCGGGGAGCTGTTTTTT	CASSILGQGAGELFF
.	TRBV5-4	.	TRBJ2-1	TGTGCCAGCAGCTTGAGAAAGAGACTAGGGGATGAGCAGTTCTTC	CASSLRKRLGDEQFF
.	TRBV6-6	.	TRBJ2-3	TGTGCCAGCGGGGTCCGAACAGATACGCAGTATTTT	CASGVRTDTQYF
.	TRBV6-1	TRBD1	TRBJ2-2	TGTGCCAGCAGTGGTAGGCTGGGACAGGCAAACACCGGGGAGCTGTTTTTT	CASSGRLGQANTGELFF
.	TRBV19	.	TRBJ2-2	TGTGCCAGTAGCCCGCTGGACACTAACACCGGGGAGCTGTTTTTT	CASSPLDTNTGELFF
.	TRBV15	.	TRBJ2-6	TGTGCCACCAGCAGAGATCTGGACTCTGGGGCCAACGTCCTGACTTTC	CATSRDLDSGANVLTF
.	TRBV5-1	TRBD2	TRBJ2-1	TGCGCCAGCAGCCCCGTGGCGGGAGGTAGGGGGAATGAGCAGTTCTTC	CASSPVAGGRGNEQFF
.	TRBV5-1	.	TRBJ2-7	TGCGCCAGCAGCTTGGACGGTACTACGGTGCAGTACTTC	CASSLDGTTVQYF
many	TRBV7-9	TRBD2	TRBJ2-2	TGTGCCAGCAGCCGGACTAGCGGGGGCTTGAACACCGGGGAGCTGTTTTTT	CASSRTSGGLNTGELFF
few	TRBV25-1	.	TRBJ1-1	TGTGCCAGCAGTTCCCCAGCGGGGGGGAACACTGAAGCTTTCTTT	CASSSPAGGNTEAFF
.	TRBV7-6	.	TRBJ1-3	TGTGCCAGCAGCTTACAGGGGAGTGGAAACACCATATATTTT	CASSLQGSGNTIYF
.	TRBV6-5	TRBD1	TRBJ1-2	TGTGCCATAGGGACCGGGACAGGAGCTAACTATGGCTACACCTTC	CAIGTGTGANYGYTF
.	TRBV30	.	TRBJ2-1	TGTGCCTGGACTCCCGGGGGTGTAAATAGGAATGAGCAGTTCTTC	CAWTPGGVNRNEQFF
.	TRBV30	TRBD1	TRBJ1-2	TGTGCCTGGAGTGCCTTCCCGGCGGGACAGGGGAACTATGGCTACACCTTC	CAWSAFPAGQGNYGYTF
.	TRBV7-9	.	TRBJ2-7	TGTGCCAGCAGCTTATCGTTAGCCTACGAGCAGTACTTC	CASSLSLAYEQYF
.	TRBV11-3	.	TRBJ2-7	TGTGCCAGCAGCTTAGACGGTGGGTACGAGCAGTACTTC	CASSLDGGYEQYF
.	TRBV28	.	TRBJ2-7	TGTGCCAGCGCCGGGCAGGACTACGAGCAGTACTTC	CASAGQDYEQYF
.	TRBV9	.	TRBJ2-1	TGTGCCAGCAGCCCGACAGATAATGAGCAGTTCTTC	CASSPTDNEQFF
.	TRBV10-3	.	TRBJ2-3	TGTGCCATCAGCCTCGAGCCCACAGATACGCAGTATTTT	CAISLEPTDTQYF
.	TRBV18	TRBD1	TRBJ1-1	TGTGCCAGCTCACCAGGGACAGACCTTGAAGCTTTCTTT	CASSPGTDLEAFF
few	TRBV7-2	.	TRBJ1-2	TGTGCCAGCAGCTTAGAATGGTATCCTAACTATGGCTACACCTTC	CASSLEWYPNYGYTF
.	TRBV5-4	.	TRBJ1-5	TGTGCCAGCAGCCAAGAGGAGGGGCTCATCAATCAGCCCCAGCATTTT	CASSQEEGLINQPQHF
once	TRBV5-1	.	TRBJ1-1	TGCGCCAGCAGGCCCCTCGAGAGGGGAATAGGAAAGAACACTGAAGCTTTCTTT	CASRPLERGIGKNTEAFF
once	TRBV5-1	.	TRBJ2-1	TGCGCCAGCAGCACAGACGGGACAACATACAATGAGCAGTTCTTC	CASSTDGTTYNEQFF
.	TRBV6-5	.	TRBJ2-3	TGTGCCAGCAGTTACTCGAGCGGAGGGGTAGATACGCAGTATTTT	CASSYSSGGVDTQYF
.	TRBV28	TRBD1	TRBJ2-1	TGTGCCCTATCCCGGGACAGGGGCAATGAGCAGTTCTTC	CALSRDRGNEQFF
.	TRBV7-2	TRBD2	TRBJ2-7	TGTGCCAGCAGCTCCAGGGTGACTAGCGGGACCTTCTCCTACGAGCAGTACTTC	CASSSRVTSGTFSYEQYF
.	TRBV6-9	TRBD2	TRBJ2-3	TGTGCCAGCAGTTGCGGGGGGCGCCCAGATACGCAGTATTTT	CASSCGGRPDTQYF
few	TRBV4-3	TRBD2	TRBJ2-3	TGCGCCAGCAGCCAAAGTAGCGGGAGAGGCACAGATACGCAGTATTTT	CASSQSSGRGTDTQYF
.	TRBV2	.	TRBJ2-3	TGTGCCAGCAGTTCCTCGGGGCAAAATACGCAGTATTTT	CASSSSGQNTQYF
few	TRBV5-1	.	TRBJ2-7	TGCGCCAGCAGCTTGCTTTCCGGGCGCGAGCAGTACTTC	CASSLLSGREQYF
.	TRBV6-6	.	TRBJ1-3	TGTGCCAGCAGACCCGGGACAACTGGAAACACCATATATTTT	CASRPGTTGNTIYF
.	TRBV27	.	TRBJ1-6	TGTGCCAGCAGTTTATCGCAGCGCCCACGTAATTCACCCCTCCACTTT	CASSLSQRPRNSPLHF
.	TRBV14	TRBD1	TRBJ2-1	TGTGCCAGCAGCCCCGGACAGGGGGCATTTCCCCACAATGAGCAGTTCTTC	CASSPGQGAFPHNEQFF
.	TRBV4-3	.	TRBJ2-7	TGCGCCAGCAGCCAAGGCCCAGGGAAGACCTACGAGCAGTACTTC	CASSQGPGKTYEQYF
.	TRBV9	.	TRBJ2-5	TGTGCCAGCAGCATCGGGAGCCGTGAAGAGACCCAGTACTTC	CASSIGSREETQYF
.	TRBV27	.	TRBJ1-6	TGTGCCAGCAGTTTAGGCGGCTCCTATAATTCACCCCTCCACTTT	CASSLGGSYNSPLHF
.	TRBV25-1	.	TRBJ1-2	TGTGCCAGCAGTGACCAGTGGGCTAACTATGGCTACACCTTC	CASSDQWANYGYTF
medium-sized	TRBV19	.	TRBJ1-4	TGTGCCAGTGGTAATGAAAAACTGTTTTTT	CASGNEKLFF
.	TRBV11-2	.	TRBJ2-1	TGTGCCAGCAGCCGGGGCGAGGGCTATGAGCAGTTCTTC	CASSRGEGYEQFF